The rows below give T cell receptor beta chains drawn from one sample of a study of CD8 T cells in ankylosing spondylitis. TCRdb reprocessed the 5' RACE reads via MiXCR and lists one record per CDR3 protein. Counted here are about 220,000 distinct CDR3 sequences, 7% to 8% occurring once; the ten biggest clones make up more than 13%. The sequenced sample was blood, either unsorted or a sorted T cell fraction (not recorded which). These receptors were obtained from a male donor with ankylosing spondylitis. Each CDR3 is given with its conserved first and last residue. D genes are given only for firm matches. Part of the rows lack a size; the others show once, few, many or a class for expanded clones.

V gene	D gene	J gene	clone size	CDR3 DNA	CDR3 protein
TRBV5-1	TRBD1	TRBJ2-2	-	TGCGCCAGCAGCTCTGGTGGGACAGGGTTCGTCACCGGGGAGCTGTTTTTT	CASSSGGTGFVTGELFF
TRBV19	TRBD1	TRBJ1-1	many	TGTGCCAGTAGTATAAGTCGGACAGGGGCCACTGAAGCTTTCTTT	CASSISRTGATEAFF
TRBV5-1	-	TRBJ2-7	few	TGCGCCAGCAGTTCTCATACAAACTACGAGCAGTACTTC	CASSSHTNYEQYF
TRBV30	TRBD2	TRBJ2-7	many	TGTGCCTGGAGTGTAAAATACGGGAGGTACGAGCAGTACTTC	CAWSVKYGRYEQYF
TRBV7-9	-	TRBJ1-1	-	TGTGCCAGCAGCGGGCCCCCGAGGGGCACTGAAGCTTTCTTT	CASSGPPRGTEAFF
TRBV7-7	TRBD1	TRBJ2-1	many	TGTGCTAGCAGCCAGGGGACAGGGGGCGGTGAGCAGTTCTTC	CASSQGTGGGEQFF
TRBV27	-	TRBJ2-1	many	TGTGCCAGCAGTGCGATAAGCTCCTACAATGAGCAGTTCTTC	CASSAISSYNEQFF
TRBV4-3	-	TRBJ2-7	many	TGCGCCAGCAGCCAAGAGCGGGGAACCTACGAGCAGTACTTC	CASSQERGTYEQYF
TRBV5-5	-	TRBJ1-5	many	TGTGCCAGCAGCTTGGCCAGGGCCAGCAATCAGCCCCAGCATTTT	CASSLARASNQPQHF
TRBV7-9	TRBD1	TRBJ2-7	many	TGTGCCAGCAGCTTTACGACAGGGAAGAACTACGAGCAGTACTTC	CASSFTTGKNYEQYF
TRBV29-1	-	TRBJ2-1	many	TGCAGCGTTGAGATCAGCCAGCAGTTCTTC	CSVEISQQFF
TRBV7-6	-	TRBJ2-2	-	TGTGCCAGCAGCTCACGACAGAGTACGAACACCGGGGAGCTGTTTTTT	CASSSRQSTNTGELFF
TRBV20-1	-	TRBJ2-5	-	TGCAGTGCCACGTTACCGACACACCAAGAGACCCAGTACTTC	CSATLPTHQETQYF
TRBV9	TRBD1	TRBJ1-6	many	TGTGCCAGCAGCCTCCGGGACAGGGCGTCCTATAATTCACCCCTCCACTTT	CASSLRDRASYNSPLHF
TRBV12-3/TRBV12-4	TRBD1	TRBJ2-2	few	TGTGCCAGCAGAAACCTGGGACAGGGGGTATCCGGGGAGCTGTTTTTT	CASRNLGQGVSGELFF
TRBV20-1	-	TRBJ2-3	-	TGCAGTGCTAGGGGGTTCTACCCTACAGATACGCAGTATTTT	CSARGFYPTDTQYF
TRBV7-9	TRBD2	TRBJ2-4	-	TGTGCCAGCAGCTCTAGACTAGCGGGAGACGAAAACATTCAGTACTTC	CASSSRLAGDENIQYF
TRBV30	-	TRBJ1-1	few	TGTGCCTGGAGTGTGGGGAAGAACACTGAAGCTTTCTTT	CAWSVGKNTEAFF
TRBV10-2	-	TRBJ1-6	many	TGCGCCAGCATGGACGGTTATAATTCACCCCTCCACTTT	CASMDGYNSPLHF
TRBV7-9	-	TRBJ1-2	many	TGTGCCAGCAGTCCTCGGGACGGAAATAATTGGAACTATGGCTACACCTTC	CASSPRDGNNWNYGYTF
TRBV20-1	TRBD1	TRBJ1-1	many	TGCAACACAAGACAGGGGGTGGTCATGAACACTGAAGCTTTCTTT	CNTRQGVVMNTEAFF
TRBV20-1	-	TRBJ2-5	many	TGCAGTGCTAGAGTCGCCTCTCAAGAGACCCAGTACTTC	CSARVASQETQYF
TRBV14	TRBD1	TRBJ2-1	many	TGTGCCAGCAGCCAGGGACAGGGGAATGGGCAGTTCTTC	CASSQGQGNGQFF
TRBV4-1	TRBD1	TRBJ2-4	many	TGCGCCAGCAGCCCTCGGACAGGTCCCAGCGGACCAAACATTCAGTACTTC	CASSPRTGPSGPNIQYF
TRBV7-9	TRBD2	TRBJ2-1	many	TGTGCCAGCACGACTAGCGGGAAGGGCAATGAGCAGTTCTTC	CASTTSGKGNEQFF
TRBV7-9	TRBD2	TRBJ2-1	many	TGTGCCAGCAGCACCACTAGCGGACTTGGCAATGAGCAGTTCTTC	CASSTTSGLGNEQFF
TRBV29-1	TRBD1	TRBJ2-7	many	TGCAGCGTTGATCCCGGGACAGGGGAGTACGAGCAGTACTTC	CSVDPGTGEYEQYF
TRBV2	-	TRBJ1-5	many	TGTGCCAGCAGTTTCGGCAGGAATAGCAATCAGCCCCAGCATTTT	CASSFGRNSNQPQHF
TRBV15	TRBD1	TRBJ1-1	many	TGTGCCACCAGCAGGAACCGGGGGACAGGGGACACTGAAGCTTTCTTT	CATSRNRGTGDTEAFF
TRBV29-1	-	TRBJ2-2	many	TGCAGCGCCGATTACATCGGGGAGCTGTTTTTT	CSADYIGELFF
TRBV29-1	-	TRBJ2-1	many	TGCAGCGTTGATGGCGGGGAGAGCTCCTACAATGAGCAGTTCTTC	CSVDGGESSYNEQFF
TRBV12-3/TRBV12-4	-	TRBJ2-5	few	TGTGCCAGCAGTTTCGGGGCCCTCCTTCGGGAGACCCAGTACTTC	CASSFGALLRETQYF
TRBV7-9	-	TRBJ2-5	-	TGTGCCAGCAGCTTAGAGCGGCATGGGGAGACCCAGTACTTC	CASSLERHGETQYF
TRBV7-6	-	TRBJ2-7	-	TGTGCCAGCAGCCCTCGTGGTGGCGGGAAAGTGGTGGGGGGCTACGAGCAGTACTTC	CASSPRGGGKVVGGYEQYF
TRBV9	-	TRBJ2-7	few	TGTGCCAGCAGCGTAGGTGACAGGACCTACGAGCAGTACTTC	CASSVGDRTYEQYF
TRBV24-1	-	TRBJ2-7	many	TGTGCCACCAGTGGGGTTGGTAGCTGGGAGCAGTACTTC	CATSGVGSWEQYF
TRBV7-9	-	TRBJ1-2	many	TGTGCCAGCAGCTTAGATCCAGCCGGGAGTCACTATGGCTACACCTTC	CASSLDPAGSHYGYTF
TRBV4-3	TRBD2	TRBJ2-6	-	TGCGCCAGCAGCCACCGGGCGGGAGGCTCTGGGGCCAACGTCCTGACTTTC	CASSHRAGGSGANVLTF
TRBV28	TRBD1	TRBJ2-7	-	TGTGCCAGCAGTATCCCCAGGGACAGCGAGCAGTACTTC	CASSIPRDSEQYF
TRBV28	-	TRBJ2-2	many	TGTGCCAGCAGTAAGGTTTCCACCGGGGAGCTGTTTTTT	CASSKVSTGELFF
TRBV7-9	TRBD2	TRBJ2-1	many	TGTGCCAGCAGACTAGCGGGGGACTACAATGAGCAGTTCTTC	CASRLAGDYNEQFF
TRBV4-2	-	TRBJ2-7	-	TGTGCCAGCAGCCAAGATCAAGGGGACACCTACGAGCAGTACTTC	CASSQDQGDTYEQYF
TRBV4-1	TRBD2	TRBJ2-3	many	TGCGCCAGCAGCCAAGACCTAGCGGGAGGCACAGATACGCAGTATTTT	CASSQDLAGGTDTQYF
TRBV7-9	TRBD2	TRBJ2-3	many	TGTGCCAGCAGCCTTCGACTAGCGGGACCTAGCACAGATACGCAGTATTTT	CASSLRLAGPSTDTQYF
TRBV27	-	TRBJ2-7	many	TGTGCCAGCAGTCCAGAACCAGGACACTACGAGCAGTACTTC	CASSPEPGHYEQYF
TRBV10-2	-	TRBJ2-1	many	TGCGCCAGCAGCGGTGACAATGAGCAGTTCTTC	CASSGDNEQFF
TRBV27	-	TRBJ2-6	-	TGTGCCAGCAGTCTCCTCGGGGTCGGTGGGGCCAACGTCCTGACTTTC	CASSLLGVGGANVLTF
TRBV7-8	TRBD2	TRBJ2-1	many	TGTGCCACGGCCCCCAGCGGGGGCTCCTACAATGAGCAGTTCTTC	CATAPSGGSYNEQFF
TRBV12-3/TRBV12-4	-	TRBJ2-1	many	TGTGCCAGCAGTTTTGGCTTTTACAATGAGCAGTTCTTC	CASSFGFYNEQFF
TRBV6-5	TRBD1	TRBJ2-5	few	TGTGCCAGCAGTTACGGACAGGGGTGGGAGACCCAGTACTTC	CASSYGQGWETQYF
TRBV7-9	-	TRBJ1-1	many	TGTGCCAGCAGCCCAGAAGGAGAAGCTTTCTTT	CASSPEGEAFF